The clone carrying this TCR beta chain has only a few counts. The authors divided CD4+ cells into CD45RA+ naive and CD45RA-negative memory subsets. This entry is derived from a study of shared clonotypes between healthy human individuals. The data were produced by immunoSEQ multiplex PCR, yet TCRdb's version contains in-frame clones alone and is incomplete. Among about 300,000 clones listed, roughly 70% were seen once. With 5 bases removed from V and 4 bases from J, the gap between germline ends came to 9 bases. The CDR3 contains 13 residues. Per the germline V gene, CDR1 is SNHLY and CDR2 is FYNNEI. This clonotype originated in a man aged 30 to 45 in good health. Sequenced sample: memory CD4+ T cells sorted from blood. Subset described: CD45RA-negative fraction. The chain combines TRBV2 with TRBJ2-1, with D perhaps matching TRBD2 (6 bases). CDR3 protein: CASSRDFYNEQFF. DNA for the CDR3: TGTGCCAGCAGTCGGGACTTTTACAATGAGCAGTTCTTC.